The rows below give T cell receptor beta chains drawn from one sample of a study of patients and donors after allogeneic stem cell transplantation. MiXCR was run by TCRdb on the RT-PCR reads, yielding one entry per CDR3 protein. The sample lists some 880,000 distinct CDR3 sequences, about a sixth seen once, with 5% to 6.5% in the top ten. The sample consisted of blood, either unsorted or a sorted T cell fraction (not recorded which). The origin of the receptors is a human donor who was either an allogeneic HSCT recipient or a stem cell or donor lymphocyte infusion donor (not recorded which). It is not recorded whose cells these are; they may come from a transplant donor. CDR3s include the opening cysteine and the closing phenylalanine or tryptophan. Fields, in order: D gene, J gene, V gene, clone size, CDR3 DNA, CDR3 protein. D genes are given only for firm matches. Part of the rows lack a size; the others show once, few, many or a class for expanded clones.

NA,TRBJ2-2,TRBV11-2,NA,TGTGCCAGCAGCGCCCACAGGGACACCGGGGAGCTGTTTTTT,CASSAHRDTGELFF
NA,TRBJ2-5,TRBV7-3,NA,TGTGCCAGCAGCTTAATCCCCGGGGACCAAGAGACCCAGTACTTC,CASSLIPGDQETQYF
TRBD2,TRBJ2-5,TRBV12-3/TRBV12-4,many,TGTGCCAGCCAACTAGCGGGGCGGTCGTCGTACCAAGAGACCCAGTACTTC,CASQLAGRSSYQETQYF
NA,TRBJ2-4,TRBV30,few,TGTGCCTGGAGTGTCCAACAGCGAGCCAAAAACATTCAGTACTTC,CAWSVQQRAKNIQYF
TRBD1,TRBJ1-5,TRBV28,few,TGTGCCAGCTGGGACAGGGGCAATCAGCCCCAGCATTTT,CASWDRGNQPQHF
NA,TRBJ1-1,TRBV7-8,NA,TGTGCCAGCAGCGGCGGATTGGGACCTGGGGGCACTGAAGCTTTCTTT,CASSGGLGPGGTEAFF
TRBD1,TRBJ2-3,TRBV6-1,few,TGTGCCAGTAGAAGAGACAGGGAAACAGATACGCAGTATTTT,CASRRDRETDTQYF
TRBD2,TRBJ2-2,TRBV5-1,NA,TGCGCCAGCAGCGCCCGACAGCGGGAGTCCGGGGAGCTGTTTTTT,CASSARQRESGELFF
TRBD2,TRBJ2-7,TRBV6-2/TRBV6-3,few,TGTGCCAGCAGTCCCCTCCGACTAGCGTACGAGCAGTACTTC,CASSPLRLAYEQYF
NA,TRBJ2-7,TRBV29-1,NA,TGCAGCGTTGGAGTAGGGGGCTACGAGCAGTACTTC,CSVGVGGYEQYF
NA,TRBJ1-5,TRBV11-2,few,TGTGCCAGCAGCTTAGCTGGGACACCTCGGGAGCCCCAGCATTTT,CASSLAGTPREPQHF